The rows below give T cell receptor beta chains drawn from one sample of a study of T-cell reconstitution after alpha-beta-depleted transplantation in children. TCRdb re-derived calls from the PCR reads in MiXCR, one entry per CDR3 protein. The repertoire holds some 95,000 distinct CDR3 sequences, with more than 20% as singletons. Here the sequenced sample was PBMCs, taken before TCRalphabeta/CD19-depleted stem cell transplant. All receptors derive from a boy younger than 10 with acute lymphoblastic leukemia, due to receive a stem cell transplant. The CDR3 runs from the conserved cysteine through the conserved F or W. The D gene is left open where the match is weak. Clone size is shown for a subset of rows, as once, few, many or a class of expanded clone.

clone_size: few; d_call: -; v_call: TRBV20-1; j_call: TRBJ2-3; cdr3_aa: CSAGSGPTDTQYF; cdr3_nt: TGCAGTGCTGGAAGCGGCCCCACAGATACGCAGTATTTT
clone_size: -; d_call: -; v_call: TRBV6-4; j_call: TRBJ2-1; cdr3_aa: CASSDRAEGSGNEQFF; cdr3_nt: TGTGCCAGCAGTGACCGCGCGGAGGGATCAGGTAATGAGCAGTTCTTC
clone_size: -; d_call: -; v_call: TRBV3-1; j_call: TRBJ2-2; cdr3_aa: CASSGKRGNTGELFF; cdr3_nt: TGTGCCAGCAGCGGCAAAAGGGGGAACACCGGGGAGCTGTTTTTT
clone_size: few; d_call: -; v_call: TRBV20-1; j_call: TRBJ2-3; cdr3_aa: CSAPMSFTDTQYF; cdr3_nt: TGCAGTGCCCCAATGAGTTTCACAGATACGCAGTATTTT
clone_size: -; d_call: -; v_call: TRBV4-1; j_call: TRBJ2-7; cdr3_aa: CASSQDGAGTYEQYF; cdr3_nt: TGCGCCAGCAGCCAAGATGGGGCAGGCACCTACGAGCAGTACTTC
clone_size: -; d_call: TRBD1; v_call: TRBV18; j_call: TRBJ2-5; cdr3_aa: CASSPGTGTRETQYF; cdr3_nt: TGTGCCAGCTCACCGGGGACAGGTACCCGTGAGACCCAGTACTTC
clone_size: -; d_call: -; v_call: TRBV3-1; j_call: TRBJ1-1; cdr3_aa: CASSQVPGSTEAFF; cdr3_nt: TGTGCCAGCAGCCAAGTCCCGGGTAGCACTGAAGCTTTCTTT
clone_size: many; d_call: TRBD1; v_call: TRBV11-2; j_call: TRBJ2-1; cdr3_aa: CASSLGAEGQGPNEQFF; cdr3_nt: TGTGCCAGCAGCTTAGGGGCGGAGGGACAGGGGCCCAATGAGCAGTTCTTC
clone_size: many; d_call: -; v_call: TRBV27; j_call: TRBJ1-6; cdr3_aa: CASSSREVNSPLHF; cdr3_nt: TGTGCCAGCAGTTCCCGGGAAGTAAATTCACCCCTCCACTTT
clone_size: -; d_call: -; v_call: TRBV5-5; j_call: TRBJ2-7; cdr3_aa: CASSPRDGPYEQYF; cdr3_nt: TGTGCCAGCAGCCCTCGGGACGGACCCTACGAGCAGTACTTC
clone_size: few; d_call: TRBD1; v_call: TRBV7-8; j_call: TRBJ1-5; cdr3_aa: CASKGQGNNQPQHF; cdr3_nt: TGTGCCAGCAAAGGACAGGGGAACAATCAGCCCCAGCATTTT
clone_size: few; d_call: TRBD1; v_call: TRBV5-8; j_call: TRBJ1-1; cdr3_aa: CASSYQGDWVNTEAFF; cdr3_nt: TGTGCCAGCAGCTATCAGGGGGATTGGGTGAACACTGAAGCTTTCTTT
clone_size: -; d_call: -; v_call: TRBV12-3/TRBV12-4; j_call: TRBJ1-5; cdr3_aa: CASSLSPNQPQHF; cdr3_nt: TGTGCCAGCAGTTTATCTCCCAATCAGCCCCAGCATTTT
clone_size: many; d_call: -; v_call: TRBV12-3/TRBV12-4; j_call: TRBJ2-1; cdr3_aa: CASSPIALPGVDEQFF; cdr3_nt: TGTGCCAGCAGTCCTATAGCGCTACCTGGGGTCGATGAGCAGTTCTTC
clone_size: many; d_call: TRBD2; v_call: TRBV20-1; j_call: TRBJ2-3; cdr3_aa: CSAPGLAESDTQYF; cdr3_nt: TGCAGTGCTCCGGGACTAGCGGAGTCAGATACGCAGTATTTT
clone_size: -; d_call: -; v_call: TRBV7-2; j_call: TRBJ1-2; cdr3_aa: CASSLNPGPDGYTF; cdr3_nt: TGTGCCAGCAGCTTAAATCCGGGGCCTGATGGCTACACCTTC
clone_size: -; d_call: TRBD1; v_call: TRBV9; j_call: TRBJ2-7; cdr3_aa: CASSPRDRGYEQYF; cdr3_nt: TGTGCCAGCAGCCCCCGGGACAGGGGATACGAGCAGTACTTC
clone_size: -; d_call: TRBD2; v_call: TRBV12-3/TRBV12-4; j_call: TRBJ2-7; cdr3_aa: CASRGTSREQYF; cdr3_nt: TGTGCCAGCAGGGGGACTAGTCGCGAGCAGTACTTC
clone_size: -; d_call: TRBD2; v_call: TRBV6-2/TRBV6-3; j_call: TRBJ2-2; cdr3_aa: CASSYLAGGLTGELFF; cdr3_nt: TGTGCCAGCAGTTATTTAGCGGGAGGCCTCACCGGGGAGCTGTTTTTT
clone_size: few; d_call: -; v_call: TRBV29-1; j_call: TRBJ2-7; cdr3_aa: CSVVSGVWSYEQYF; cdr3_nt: TGCAGCGTTGTTTCGGGGGTATGGTCCTACGAGCAGTACTTC
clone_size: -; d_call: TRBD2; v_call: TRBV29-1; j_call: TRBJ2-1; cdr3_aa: CSVVSSGDSYNEQFF; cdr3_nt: TGCAGCGTTGTATCTAGCGGAGACTCCTACAATGAGCAGTTCTTC
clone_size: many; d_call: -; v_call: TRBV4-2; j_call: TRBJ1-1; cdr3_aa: CASSPRVGQPEAFF; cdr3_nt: TGTGCCAGCAGCCCACGAGTGGGCCAACCTGAAGCTTTCTTT
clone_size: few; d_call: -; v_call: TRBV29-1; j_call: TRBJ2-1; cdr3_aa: CSVEARGRVIF; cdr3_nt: TGCAGCGTTGAGGCTAGGGGGAGGGTGATCTTC
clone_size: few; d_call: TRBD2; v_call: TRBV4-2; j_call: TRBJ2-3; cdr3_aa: CASSQGTSGGFTDTQYF; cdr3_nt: TGTGCCAGCAGCCAAGGGACTAGCGGAGGTTTCACAGATACGCAGTATTTT
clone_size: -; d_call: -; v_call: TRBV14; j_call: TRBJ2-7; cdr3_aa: CASSPWGAGASSYEQYF; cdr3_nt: TGTGCCAGCAGCCCGTGGGGGGCAGGGGCGAGCTCCTACGAGCAGTACTTC
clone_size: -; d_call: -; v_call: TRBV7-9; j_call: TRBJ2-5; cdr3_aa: CASSPGAQSGETQYF; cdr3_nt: TGTGCCAGCAGCCCCGGTGCCCAAAGCGGGGAGACCCAGTACTTC
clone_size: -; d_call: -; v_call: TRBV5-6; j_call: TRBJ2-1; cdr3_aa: CASSLQVWRRGSNEQFF; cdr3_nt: TGTGCCAGCAGCTTACAAGTCTGGCGGAGGGGCAGCAATGAGCAGTTCTTC
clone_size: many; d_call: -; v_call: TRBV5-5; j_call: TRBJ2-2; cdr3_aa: CASSFDIRELFF; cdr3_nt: TGTGCCAGCAGCTTTGATATCCGGGAGCTGTTTTTT
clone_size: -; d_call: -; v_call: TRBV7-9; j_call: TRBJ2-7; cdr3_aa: CASSLGPEQYF; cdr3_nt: TGTGCCAGCAGCCTTGGACCCGAGCAGTACTTC
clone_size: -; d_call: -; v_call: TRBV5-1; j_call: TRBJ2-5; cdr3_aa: CASSLAVAGETQYF; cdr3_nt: TGCGCCAGCAGCTTGGCCGTGGCGGGTGAGACCCAGTACTTC
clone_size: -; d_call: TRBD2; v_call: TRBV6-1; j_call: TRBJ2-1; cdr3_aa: CASSEAPTSGGANEQFF; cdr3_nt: TGTGCCAGCAGTGAAGCCCCTACTAGCGGAGGGGCCAATGAGCAGTTCTTC
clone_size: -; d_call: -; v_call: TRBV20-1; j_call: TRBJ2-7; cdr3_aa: CSARRWDEQYF; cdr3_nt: TGCAGTGCCAGACGATGGGACGAGCAGTACTTC
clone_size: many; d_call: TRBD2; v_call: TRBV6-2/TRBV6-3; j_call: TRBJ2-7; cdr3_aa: CASSSLAGTNYEQYF; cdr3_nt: TGTGCCAGCAGTTCACTAGCGGGAACCAACTACGAGCAGTACTTC
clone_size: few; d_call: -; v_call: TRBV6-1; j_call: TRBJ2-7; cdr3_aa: CASGLTHNYEQYF; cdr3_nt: TGTGCCAGCGGGCTAACCCACAACTACGAGCAGTACTTC
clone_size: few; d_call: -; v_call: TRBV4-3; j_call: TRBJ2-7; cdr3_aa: CASSQDRVISSYEQYF; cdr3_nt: TGCGCCAGCAGCCAAGATCGGGTAATTAGTTCCTACGAGCAGTACTTC
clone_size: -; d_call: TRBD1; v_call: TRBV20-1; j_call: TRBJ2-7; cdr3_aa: CSARSLGQGQTYEQYF; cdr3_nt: TGCAGTGCCAGGTCGCTCGGACAGGGGCAAACCTACGAGCAGTACTTC
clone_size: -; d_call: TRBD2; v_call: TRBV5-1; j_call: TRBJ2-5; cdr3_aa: CASSYSGTSGKMKETQYF; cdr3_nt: TGCGCCAGCAGCTATTCCGGGACTAGCGGGAAGATGAAGGAGACCCAGTACTTC
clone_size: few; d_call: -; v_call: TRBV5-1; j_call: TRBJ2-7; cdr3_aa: CASSFGAGWEEGLPYEQYF; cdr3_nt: TGCGCCAGCAGCTTCGGGGCAGGGTGGGAGGAGGGGCTGCCCTACGAGCAGTACTTC
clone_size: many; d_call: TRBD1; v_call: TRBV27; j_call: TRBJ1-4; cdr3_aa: CASGTTGVDEKLFF; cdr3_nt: TGTGCCAGCGGGACGACAGGGGTGGATGAAAAACTGTTTTTT